One and the same sample provided the 22 T cell receptor beta chains below, sequenced in a study of cytomegalovirus exposure and HLA in healthy donors (dated by TCRdb to about 2017). The library was prepared using the immunoSEQ multiplex PCR assay. A mixture of 60 forward primers for TCR Vbeta segments and 13 reverse primers for TCR Jbeta segments was used in the multiplex PCR. TCRdb stores this immuneACCESS table with in-frame sequences only. Part of the clones is absent; in the studies checked, under half of the shortfall reflects unresolved V genes, and no reason is known for the rest. The sample data list approximately 260,000 clones, and about four fifths of these were observed just once. The ten most abundant clones make up about 2% of the sample. Sequenced input: PBMCs. The receptors derive from a woman in her thirties or forties in good health and CMV-seropositive.

The V and J genes are TRBV7-9 and TRBJ2-2; 9 bases agree with TRBD1. The V segment lost 2 bases and the J segment 1 base; nucleotides outside the gene matches: 8. Per the germline V gene, CDR1 is SEHNR and CDR2 is FQNEAQ (reference sequence). The CDR3 spans 18 residues. CDR3 amino acids: CASSLSGQGIRNTGELFF. CDR3 in DNA: TGTGCCAGCAGCTTAAGCGGACAGGGGATCCGGAACACCGGGGAGCTGTTTTTT. The full variable domain, rest sourced from reference TRBV7-9 and TRBJ2-2, is DTGVSQNPRHKITKRGQNVTFRCDPISEHNRLYWYRQTLGQGPEFLTYFQNEAQLEKSRLLSDRFSAERPKGSFSTLEIQRTEQGDSAMYLCASSLSGQGIRNTGELFFGEGSRLTVL.

The chain employs TRBV15 and TRBJ2-4, with 9 bases matching TRBD2. In germline, CDR1 is LNHNV, CDR2 YYDKDF (reference sequence). The CDR3 runs 15 residues. The ends lost 1 base at V and 10 bases at J; junction bases unmatched: 8. The CDR3 nucleotides are TGTGCCACCAGCAGAGTACCGCTAGCGGGGCCTATTCAGTACTTC. Protein: CATSRVPLAGPIQYF. The entire variable domain, with the rest obtained from reference TRBV15 and TRBJ2-4, is as follows: DAMVIQNPRYQVTQFGKPVTLSCSQTLNHNVMYWYQQKSSQAPKLLFHYYDKDFNNEADTPDNFQSRRPNTSFCFLDIRSPGLGDTAMYLCATSRVPLAGPIQYFGAGTRLSVL.

This clone was observed a single time. This sequence joins TRBV14 and TRBJ2-3; D not certain. Germline values: CDR1 SGHDN, CDR2 FVKESK. This CDR3 region has 13 residues. V dropped 4 bases and J dropped 2 bases, with 7 bases sitting between them. The CDR3 region is CASSRADTDTQYF. CDR3 coding DNA: TGTGCCAGCAGCCGGGCCGACACAGATACGCAGTATTTT.

The chain links TRBV5-1 to TRBJ2-5; unclear D gene. CDR3 length: 15 amino acids. Germline V gene data show CDR1 as SGHRS and CDR2 as YFSETQ. Trimming took 4 bases from V and 2 from J, leaving 15 bases between them. Here the CDR3 reads CASSPLINRQETQYF. Written as DNA, the CDR3 is TGCGCCAGCAGCCCCCTAATTAACAGACAAGAGACCCAGTACTTC.

The chain couples TRBV6-1 to TRBJ2-7; TRBD1 is a possible D gene (6 bases). V was cut by 7 bases and J by 0 bases, with 13 bases left in between. This CDR3 contains 14 residues. Germline assignment: CDR1 MNHNS and CDR2 SASEGT. CDR3 DNA: TGTGCCAGCATTGGACAGTCGAACTCCTACGAGCAGTACTTC. Amino acid sequence: CASIGQSNSYEQYF.

The J gene is TRBJ2-1, the V gene TRBV7-9; TRBD1 agrees at 7 bases. Per germline, CDR1 SEHNR and CDR2 FQNEAQ (reference sequence). V lost 5 bases and J lost 4; bases outside the gene matches: 2. The CDR3 extends over 13 amino acids. The CDR3 nucleotides read TGTGCCAGCAGCCCGGACAGGTACAATGAGCAGTTCTTC. Its protein is CASSPDRYNEQFF.

This chain joins TRBV30 and TRBJ2-3; TRBD2 agrees at 8 bases. Germline CDR1 GTSNPN, CDR2 SVGIG (reference sequence). The length of the CDR3 is 13 residues. Unmatched junction bases numbered 6, after V lost 2 bases and J lost 8 bases. In nucleotides, the CDR3 is TGTGCCTGGAGTATCGGACTAGCTGGTACGCAGTATTTT. It specifies CAWSIGLAGTQYF.

The V gene is TRBV4-2, the J gene TRBJ2-7; TRBD2 matches at 7 bases. Germline V gene lookup returns CDR1 LGHNA and CDR2 YNFKEQ. The CDR3 is 14 amino acids. V gave up 1 base and J gave up 3 bases; unmatched junction bases: 3. CDR3 nucleotide sequence: TGTGCCAGCAGCCAAGCCCCTAGCGGCTACGAGCAGTACTTC. This codes for CASSQAPSGYEQYF.

V usage is TRBV7-9 and J usage is TRBJ2-7, with TRBD1 matching 10 bases. The CDR3 has 19 amino acids. CDR1 SEHNR and CDR2 FQNEAQ come from the germline V gene (reference sequence). V lost 1 base, J lost 0 bases, and 12 bases stayed unmatched. The CDR3 sequence is CASSLEYWGGQGFSYEQYF. CDR3 coding DNA: TGTGCCAGCAGCTTAGAGTACTGGGGGGGACAGGGGTTCTCCTACGAGCAGTACTTC.

The chain uses TRBV7-2 and TRBJ2-7, with TRBD2 matching 8 bases. The CDR3 is made up of 18 amino acids. The ends lost 1 base at V and 1 base at J; junction bases unmatched: 12. Germline V gene sequence: CDR1 SGHTA, CDR2 FQGNSA. Written as DNA, the CDR3 is TGTGCCAGCAGCTTAGACGCGGGAGGCACTACAAGTTCCTACGAGCAGTACTTC. It yields the protein CASSLDAGGTTSSYEQYF.

V and J are TRBV7-2 and TRBJ1-3; TRBD1 matches at 7 bases. V gave up 5 bases and J gave up 3 bases; unmatched junction bases: 7. Germline CDR1 reads SGHTA; CDR2 reads FQGNSA. CDR3 size: 15 residues. CDR3 bases: TGTGCCAGCAGCCAGGGACAGTCCGGTGGAAACACCATATATTTT. Its protein is CASSQGQSGGNTIYF.

The chain has TRBV7-9 and TRBJ2-2; a possible D gene is TRBD2 (6 bases). Trimming shortened V by 2 bases and J by 0 bases, and 7 bases separated the two germline ends. The CDR3 totals 15 residues. CDR1 is SEHNR, CDR2 FQNEAQ, per germline (reference sequence). The chain's CDR3 is CASSLRDSNTGELFF. For the CDR3, the DNA is TGTGCCAGCAGCTTAAGGGACTCGAACACCGGGGAGCTGTTTTTT.

The rearrangement uses TRBV6-6 and TRBJ1-4, with D possibly matching TRBD1 (6 bases). Germline-derived CDR1 and CDR2 are MNHNY and SVGAGI (reference sequence). V was trimmed by 4 bases and J by 0 bases, leaving 9 bases between them. The CDR3 is 15 residues long. The CDR3 sequence is CASSLDSATNEKLFF. The CDR3 DNA is TGTGCCAGCAGTTTGGACAGTGCAACTAATGAAAAACTGTTTTTT.

The chain employs TRBV7-2 and TRBJ2-5; no clear D. The CDR3 contains 11 residues. Germline CDR1 and CDR2: SGHTA and FQGNSA. V was shortened by 4 bases and J by 4 bases, with 4 bases between the two germline ends. CDR3 bases: TGTGCCAGCAGCTCCCGAGAGACCCAGTACTTC. As protein: CASSSRETQYF.

V gene TRBV9 combines with J gene TRBJ2-6; maybe TRBD1 (5 bases). Trimming shortened V by 3 bases and J by 0 bases, and 16 bases separated the two germline ends. From germline, CDR1 is SGDLS and CDR2 YYNGEE. This CDR3 spans 18 amino acids. The CDR3 DNA reads as TGTGCCAGCAGCGGGTGGGGCAGGGCCACCTCTGGGGCCAACGTCCTGACTTTC. Protein: CASSGWGRATSGANVLTF.

In DNA form, the CDR3 reads TGTGCCAGCAGCGCACAGGGGCAGGATTCACCCCTCCACTTT. Amino acids: CASSAQGQDSPLHF. J is TRBJ1-6 and V is TRBV11-3, with 7 bases fitting TRBD1. Germline V gene sequence: CDR1 SGHNT, CDR2 YENEEA. This CDR3 spans 14 amino acids. With 5 bases clipped from V and 8 bases from J, the junction kept 6 bases outside the gene matches.

The chain couples TRBV27 to TRBJ2-7; D possibly corresponds to TRBD2 (5 bases). In germline, CDR1 is MNHEY, CDR2 SMNVEV (reference sequence). V gave up 5 bases and J gave up 5 bases, with 19 bases separating them. CDR3 length equals 15 residues. This CDR3 is CASSGTDHLGNEQYF. The CDR3, as DNA: TGTGCCAGCAGTGGCACGGACCACCTCGGGAACGAGCAGTACTTC.

J is TRBJ1-1 and V is TRBV27; TRBD1 agrees at 8 bases. CDR3 size: 14 residues. The V and J ends lost 5 bases and 0 bases, in that order; junction bases with no gene match: 2. The germline V gene has CDR1 MNHEY and CDR2 SMNVEV (reference sequence). The chain's CDR3 is CASSRQGMNTEAFF. The DNA for the CDR3 is TGTGCCAGCAGTCGACAGGGGATGAACACTGAAGCTTTCTTT.

This clone was seen only a few times. The J gene is TRBJ2-3, the V gene TRBV15; a weak D match, TRBD1 (5 bases). Germline loops: CDR1 LNHNV, CDR2 YYDKDF (reference sequence). The ends were cut back, 0 bases at V and 3 bases at J, with 7 bases in the middle. This CDR3 is 14 amino acids long. CDR3 sequence: CATSRDAGTDTQYF. CDR3 DNA: TGTGCCACCAGCAGAGATGCAGGGACAGATACGCAGTATTTT.

This clone occurred many times. V gene TRBV5-4 combines with J gene TRBJ2-7; D is perhaps TRBD1 (9 bases). V lost 4 bases to trimming and J lost 3 bases, with 17 bases between them. The CDR3 length is 15 residues. CDR1 is SGHNT and CDR2 is YYREEE in the germline V gene (reference sequence). This CDR3 reads CASSGGGTGNYEQYF. As DNA, the CDR3 is TGTGCCAGCAGCGGCGGGGGGACAGGGAACTACGAGCAGTACTTC.

J is TRBJ1-2 and V is TRBV4-2, with 8 bases lining up with TRBD1. CDR1 and CDR2 (germline): LGHNA, YNFKEQ. The CDR3 totals 15 residues. The J segment lost 5 bases and the V segment lost 2 bases, leaving 7 bases of the junction unmatched. DNA of the CDR3: TGTGCCAGCAGCCAAACCCCGGGACAGGTGTATGGCTACACCTTC. This codes for CASSQTPGQVYGYTF.

This chain links TRBV7-2 with TRBJ2-1; perhaps TRBD2 as D (7 bases). Germline lookup yields CDR1 SGHTA and CDR2 FQGNSA. This CDR3 is 15 amino acids long. V lost 4 bases and J 6 bases, leaving 16 bases between the germline ends. For the CDR3, the DNA is TGTGCCAGCAGCTCCTTTCGGAGGGGGGGCAATGAGCAGTTCTTC. Translating gives CASSSFRRGGNEQFF.